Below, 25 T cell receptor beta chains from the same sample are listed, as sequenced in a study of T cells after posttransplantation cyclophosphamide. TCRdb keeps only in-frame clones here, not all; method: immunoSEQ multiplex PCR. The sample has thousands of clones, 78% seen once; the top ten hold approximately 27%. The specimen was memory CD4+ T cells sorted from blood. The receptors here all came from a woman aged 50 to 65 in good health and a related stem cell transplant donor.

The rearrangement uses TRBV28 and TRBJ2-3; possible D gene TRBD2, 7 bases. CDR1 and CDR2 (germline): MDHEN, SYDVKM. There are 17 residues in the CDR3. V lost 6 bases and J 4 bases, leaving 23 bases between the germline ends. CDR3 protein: CASSLLFPPGGSDTQYF. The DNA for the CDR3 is TGTGCCAGCAGCCTCCTTTTTCCACCGGGGGGCTCAGATACGCAGTATTTT. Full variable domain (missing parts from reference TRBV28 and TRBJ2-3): DVKVTQSSRYLVKRTGEKVFLECVQDMDHENMFWYRQDPGLGLRLIYFSYDVKMKEKGDIPEGYSVSREKKERFSLILESASTNQTSMYLCASSLLFPPGGSDTQYFGPGTRLTVL.

In nucleotides, the CDR3 is TGTGCCAGCAGTTTATGGGGGGGGAGTGGTGAAAAACTGTTTTTT. It encodes CASSLWGGSGEKLFF. The chain joins TRBV27 to TRBJ1-4; tentatively, D is TRBD1 (5 bases). The CDR3 spans 15 residues. Trimming removed 1 base from V and 7 bases from J, with 13 bases in between. Germline CDR1 is MNHEY and CDR2 is SMNVEV (reference sequence).

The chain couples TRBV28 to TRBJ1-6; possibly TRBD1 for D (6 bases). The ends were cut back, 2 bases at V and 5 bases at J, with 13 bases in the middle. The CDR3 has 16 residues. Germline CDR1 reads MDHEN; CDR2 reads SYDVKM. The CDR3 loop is CASSLRGGVNNSPLHF. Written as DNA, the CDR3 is TGTGCCAGCAGTTTAAGGGGGGGCGTGAATAATTCACCCCTCCACTTT.

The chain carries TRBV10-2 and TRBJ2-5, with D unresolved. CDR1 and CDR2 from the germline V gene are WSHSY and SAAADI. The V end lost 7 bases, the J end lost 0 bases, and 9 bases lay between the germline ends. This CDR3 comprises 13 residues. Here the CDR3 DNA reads TGCGCCAGCATGGGCCAGTACCAAGAGACCCAGTACTTC. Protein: CASMGQYQETQYF.

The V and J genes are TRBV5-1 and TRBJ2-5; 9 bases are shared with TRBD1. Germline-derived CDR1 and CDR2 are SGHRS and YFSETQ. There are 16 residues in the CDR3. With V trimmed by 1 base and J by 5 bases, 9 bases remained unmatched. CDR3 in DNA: TGCGCCAGCAGCTTGCGTACAGGGGGCGCGGGCGAGACCCAGTACTTC. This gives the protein CASSLRTGGAGETQYF.

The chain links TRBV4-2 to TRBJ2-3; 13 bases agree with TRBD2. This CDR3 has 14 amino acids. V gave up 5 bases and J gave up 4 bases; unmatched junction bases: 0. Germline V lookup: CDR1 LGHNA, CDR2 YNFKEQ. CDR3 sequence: CASSGLAGADTQYF. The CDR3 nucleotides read TGTGCCAGCAGCGGACTAGCGGGAGCAGATACGCAGTATTTT.

DNA of the CDR3: TGCGCCAGCAGCCGCCGGACAGGGGGCGTGGGGAACACTGAAGCTTTCTTT. As protein: CASSRRTGGVGNTEAFF. This chain uses TRBV4-1 with TRBJ1-1; 11 nucleotides align to TRBD1. The germline V gene has CDR1 MGHRA and CDR2 YSYEKL. The CDR3 runs 17 residues. V was clipped by 4 bases and J by 1 base; unmatched bases: 8.

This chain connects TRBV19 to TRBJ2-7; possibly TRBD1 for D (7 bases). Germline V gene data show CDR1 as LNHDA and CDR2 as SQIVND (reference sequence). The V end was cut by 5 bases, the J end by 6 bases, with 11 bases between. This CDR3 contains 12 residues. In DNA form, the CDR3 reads TGTGCCAGTAGTCACAGGGGAGGCGAGCAGTACTTC. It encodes CASSHRGGEQYF. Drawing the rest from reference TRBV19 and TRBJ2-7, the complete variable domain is DGGITQSPKYLFRKEGQNVTLSCEQNLNHDAMYWYRQDPGQGLRLIYYSQIVNDFQKGDIAEGYSVSREKKESFPLTVTSAQKNPTAFYLCASSHRGGEQYFGPGTRLTVT.

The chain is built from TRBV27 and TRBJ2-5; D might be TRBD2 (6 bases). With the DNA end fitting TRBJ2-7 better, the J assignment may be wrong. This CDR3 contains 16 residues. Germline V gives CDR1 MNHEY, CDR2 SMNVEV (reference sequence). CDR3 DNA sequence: TGTGCCAGCAGTTTTCTGGCGGGAATCCCCGCGAACGAGCAGTACTTC. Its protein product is CASSFLAGIPANEQYF.

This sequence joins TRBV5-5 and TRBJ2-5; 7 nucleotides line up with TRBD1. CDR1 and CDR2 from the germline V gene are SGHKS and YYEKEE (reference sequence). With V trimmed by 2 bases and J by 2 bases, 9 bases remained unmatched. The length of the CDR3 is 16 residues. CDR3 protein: CASSFPPLGQQETQYF. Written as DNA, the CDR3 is TGTGCCAGCAGCTTCCCTCCGCTGGGACAGCAAGAGACCCAGTACTTC.

CDR3 nucleotides: TGTGCCAGCAGCTTGCCGGGAGTGGTGACCCAGTACTTC. Protein: CASSLPGVVTQYF. This rearrangement joins TRBV7-2 to TRBJ2-5, with D possibly being TRBD2 (6 bases). Trimming removed 3 bases at V and 7 bases at J, with 12 bases between. The germline V gene encodes CDR1 SGHTA and CDR2 FQGNSA. The CDR3 has 13 amino acids.

The CDR3 DNA reads as TGTGCCAGTAGTATGAGGGGGCGGAACACTGAAGCTTTCTTT. Protein sequence: CASSMRGRNTEAFF. The chain uses TRBV19 and TRBJ1-1; 7 bases are shared with TRBD1. There are 14 residues in the CDR3. Trimming took 3 bases from V and 1 from J; bases not matched to a gene: 2. Germline CDR1 is LNHDA and CDR2 is SQIVND (reference sequence).

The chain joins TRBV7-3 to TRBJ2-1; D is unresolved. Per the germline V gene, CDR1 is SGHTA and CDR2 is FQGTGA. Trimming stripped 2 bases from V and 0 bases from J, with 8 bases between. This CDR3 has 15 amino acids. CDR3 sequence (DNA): TGTGCCAGCAGCTTATCGAGCCTCTCCTACAATGAGCAGTTCTTC. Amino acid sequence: CASSLSSLSYNEQFF.

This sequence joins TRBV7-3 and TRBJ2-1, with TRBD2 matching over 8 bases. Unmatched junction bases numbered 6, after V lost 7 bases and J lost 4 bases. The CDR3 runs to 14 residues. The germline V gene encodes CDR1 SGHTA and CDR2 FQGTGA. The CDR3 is CASMSGGRYNEQFF. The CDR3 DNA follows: TGTGCCAGCATGAGTGGCGGGAGGTACAATGAGCAGTTCTTC.

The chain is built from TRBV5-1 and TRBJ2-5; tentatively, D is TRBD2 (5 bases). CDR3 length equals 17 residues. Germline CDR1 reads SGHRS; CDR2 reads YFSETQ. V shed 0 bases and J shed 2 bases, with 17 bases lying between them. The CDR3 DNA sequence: TGCGCCAGCAGCTTGGTCCGGACCGCCGAGGGACAAGAGACCCAGTACTTC. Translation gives CASSLVRTAEGQETQYF.

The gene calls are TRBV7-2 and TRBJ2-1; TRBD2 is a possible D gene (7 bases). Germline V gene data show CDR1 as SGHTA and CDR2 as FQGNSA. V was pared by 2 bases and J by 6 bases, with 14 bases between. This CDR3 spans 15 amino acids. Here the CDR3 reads CASSLSAGAFNEQFF. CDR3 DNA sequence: TGTGCCAGCAGCTTATCGGCGGGGGCCTTCAATGAGCAGTTCTTC.

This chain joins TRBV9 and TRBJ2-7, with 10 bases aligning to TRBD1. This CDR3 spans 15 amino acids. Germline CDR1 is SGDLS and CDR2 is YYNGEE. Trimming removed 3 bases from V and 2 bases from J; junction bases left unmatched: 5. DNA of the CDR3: TGTGCCAGCAGCGGGGGGACAGGGGACACCTACGAGCAGTACTTC. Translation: CASSGGTGDTYEQYF.

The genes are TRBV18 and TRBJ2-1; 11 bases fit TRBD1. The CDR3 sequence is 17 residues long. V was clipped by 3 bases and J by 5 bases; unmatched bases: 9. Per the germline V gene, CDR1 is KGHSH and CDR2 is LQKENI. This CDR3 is CASSPASGTGGNNEQFF. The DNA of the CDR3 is TGTGCCAGCTCACCGGCCTCCGGGACAGGGGGTAACAATGAGCAGTTCTTC. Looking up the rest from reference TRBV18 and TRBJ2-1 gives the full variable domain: NAGVMQNPRHLVRRRGQEARLRCSPMKGHSHVYWYRQLPEEGLKFMVYLQKENIIDESGMPKERFSAEFPKEGPSILRIQQVVRGDSAAYFCASSPASGTGGNNEQFFGPGTRLTVL.

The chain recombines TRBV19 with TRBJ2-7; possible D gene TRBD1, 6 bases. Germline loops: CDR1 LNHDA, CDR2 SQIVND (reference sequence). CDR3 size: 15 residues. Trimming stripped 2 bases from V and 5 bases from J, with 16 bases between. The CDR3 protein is CASSITRGIPHEQYF. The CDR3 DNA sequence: TGTGCCAGTAGTATAACCAGGGGCATTCCCCACGAGCAGTACTTC.

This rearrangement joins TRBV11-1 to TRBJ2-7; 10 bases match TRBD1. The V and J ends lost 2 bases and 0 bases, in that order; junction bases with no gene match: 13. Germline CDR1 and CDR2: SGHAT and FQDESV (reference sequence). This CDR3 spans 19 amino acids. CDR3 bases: TGTGCCAGCAGCTTATCCCCGGGACAGGGGCGACCTAGCTCCTACGAGCAGTACTTC. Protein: CASSLSPGQGRPSSYEQYF.

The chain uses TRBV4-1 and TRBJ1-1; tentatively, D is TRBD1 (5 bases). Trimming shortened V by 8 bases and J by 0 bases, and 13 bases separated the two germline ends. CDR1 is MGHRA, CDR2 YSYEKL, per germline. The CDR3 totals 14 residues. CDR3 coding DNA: TGCGCCAGCGTCGCTCAGGGCATGAACACTGAAGCTTTCTTT. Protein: CASVAQGMNTEAFF.

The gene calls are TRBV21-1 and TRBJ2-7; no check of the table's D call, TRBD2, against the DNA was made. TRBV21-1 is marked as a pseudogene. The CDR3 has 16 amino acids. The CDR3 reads CASSNCGLVKAYEQYF. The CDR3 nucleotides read TGTGCCAGCAGCAACTGTGGACTGGTTAAAGCCTACGAGCAGTACTTC.

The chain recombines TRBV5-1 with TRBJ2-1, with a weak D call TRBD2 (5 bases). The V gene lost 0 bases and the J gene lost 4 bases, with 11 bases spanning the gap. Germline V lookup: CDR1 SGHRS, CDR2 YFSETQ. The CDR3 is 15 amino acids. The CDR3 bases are TGCGCCAGCAGCTTGGCAGAGGCGGGTTACAATGAGCAGTTCTTC. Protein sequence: CASSLAEAGYNEQFF. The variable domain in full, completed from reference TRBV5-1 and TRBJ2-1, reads KAGVTQTPRYLIKTRGQQVTLSCSPISGHRSVSWYQQTPGQGLQFLFEYFSETQRNKGNFPGRFSGRQFSNSRSEMNVSTLELGDSALYLCASSLAEAGYNEQFFGPGTRLTVL.

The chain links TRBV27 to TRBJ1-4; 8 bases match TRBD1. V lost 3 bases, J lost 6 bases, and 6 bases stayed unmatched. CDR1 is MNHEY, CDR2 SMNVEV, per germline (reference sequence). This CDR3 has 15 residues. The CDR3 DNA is TGTGCCAGCAGTTTGTCAGGGGGCCGTGATGAAAAACTGTTTTTT. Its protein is CASSLSGGRDEKLFF.

The CDR3 DNA sequence: TGTGCCAGCAGTCAACGACAGGGGGGAACAGCGCAGTATTTT. It encodes CASSQRQGGTAQYF. This rearrangement joins TRBV6-6 to TRBJ2-3; 9 bases match TRBD1. CDR3 length: 14 amino acids. Germline CDR1 and CDR2: MNHNY and SVGAGI (reference sequence). Trimming took 5 bases from V and 10 from J; bases not matched to a gene: 10.